Following are 13 T cell receptor beta chains from one sample sequenced in a study of cytomegalovirus exposure and HLA in healthy donors (dated by TCRdb to 2016 to 2017). Library method: the immunoSEQ multiplex PCR assay. A mixture of 60 forward primers for TCR Vbeta segments and 13 reverse primers for TCR Jbeta segments was used in the multiplex PCR. What TCRdb holds here is the immuneACCESS table cut down to in-frame rearrangements. Part of the clones is not present; checked against another copy, under half of the missing clones reflect an unresolved V gene, and the others are unexplained. This sample holds some 76,000 clones; under 80% were observed only once. Around 4.7% of the sample is held by the ten biggest clonotypes. Material for sequencing was PBMCs. The receptors shown here come from a man aged 55 to 69 in good health and CMV-seropositive.

The rearrangement joins TRBV4-2 to TRBJ1-2; D not certain. The CDR3 length is 13 residues. Germline-derived CDR1 and CDR2 are LGHNA and YNFKEQ. With 0 bases removed from V and 8 bases from J, the gap between germline ends came to 10 bases. CDR3 protein: CASSQDGGRGYTF. CDR3 coding DNA: TGTGCCAGCAGCCAAGATGGCGGAAGGGGCTACACCTTC.

This sequence joins TRBV7-2 and TRBJ2-2; 9 nucleotides agree with TRBD2. Per germline, CDR1 SGHTA and CDR2 FQGNSA. V shed 0 bases, J shed 4 bases, and the junction held 3 bases outside the gene matches. This CDR3 has 16 residues. The CDR3 sequence: CASSLAGGGATGELFF. The CDR3 DNA is TGTGCCAGCAGCTTAGCAGGCGGGGGGGCCACCGGGGAGCTGTTTTTT.

This clone was counted a few times. The chain uses TRBV7-9 and TRBJ2-7; 7 nucleotides align to TRBD1. Looked up from germline, CDR1 is SEHNR and CDR2 is FQNEAQ (reference sequence). The CDR3 is made up of 15 amino acids. V lost 5 bases and J lost 0; bases outside the gene matches: 7. In DNA form, the CDR3 reads TGTGCCAGCAGCCCAGGGACAGTCCCCTCCTACGAGCAGTACTTC. It specifies CASSPGTVPSYEQYF.

This chain links TRBV11-2 with TRBJ2-7; D might be TRBD1 (5 bases). V shed 6 bases and J shed 3 bases, with 15 bases lying between them. CDR3 length: 14 residues. Germline V gene sequence: CDR1 SGHAT, CDR2 FQNNGV. In DNA, the CDR3 is TGTGCCAGCAGTACGGCAGGGTTCGGCTACGAGCAGTACTTC. It is translated as CASSTAGFGYEQYF.

The chain has TRBV6-5 and TRBJ2-2, with D possibly TRBD2 on 6 matching bases. CDR1 is MNHEY and CDR2 is SVGAGI in the germline V gene. Trimming pared 5 bases from V and 0 bases from J, leaving 10 bases between. The CDR3 is 15 residues long. The DNA of the CDR3 is TGTGCCAGCAGTCGTGCGGGGCCGAACACCGGGGAGCTGTTTTTT. Protein product: CASSRAGPNTGELFF.

The V and J genes are TRBV9 and TRBJ2-2; D ambiguous. Germline values: CDR1 SGDLS, CDR2 YYNGEE. CDR3 length: 14 amino acids. Trimming shortened V by 3 bases and J by 4 bases, and 10 bases separated the two germline ends. CDR3 amino acids: CASSGVALTGELFF. DNA for the CDR3: TGTGCCAGCAGCGGAGTAGCCCTCACCGGGGAGCTGTTTTTT.

The V call is TRBV28, the J call TRBJ2-1; 14 nucleotides align to TRBD2. The CDR3 runs to 16 residues. The V segment lost 4 bases and the J segment 9 bases; nucleotides outside the gene matches: 8. Germline V CDR1 and CDR2: MDHEN, SYDVKM. Written as DNA, the CDR3 is TGTGCCAGCAGTTCCCCTGGGACTAGCGGGAGCGGTGAGCAGTTCTTC. It is translated as CASSSPGTSGSGEQFF.

The chain joins TRBV6-1 to TRBJ2-7; TRBD2 aligns across 12 bases. The CDR3 spans 15 residues. From germline, CDR1 is MNHNS and CDR2 SASEGT. V was pared by 8 bases and J by 7 bases, with 12 bases of the junction left unmatched. The CDR3 reads CASFSLAGGSREQYF. The CDR3 DNA follows: TGTGCCAGCTTCTCACTAGCGGGAGGTTCTCGGGAGCAGTACTTC.

This clone was found a few times. This chain joins TRBV28 and TRBJ1-6, with 7 bases fitting TRBD1. CDR3 length equals 16 residues. V dropped 5 bases and J dropped 8; count of bases not matched to a gene: 12. CDR1 MDHEN and CDR2 SYDVKM come from the germline V gene. The CDR3 sequence is CASSTIQGVRDSPLHF. CDR3 DNA sequence: TGTGCCAGCAGTACCATTCAGGGGGTGCGGGATTCACCCCTCCACTTT.

This chain joins TRBV9 and TRBJ2-3; 9 bases fit TRBD2. Germline V gene lookup returns CDR1 SGDLS and CDR2 YYNGEE. Trimming took 5 bases from V and 1 from J; bases not matched to a gene: 5. The CDR3 runs 15 residues. CDR3 DNA: TGTGCCAGCAGTCTTTGGACTAGCGGCACAGATACGCAGTATTTT. Translated, it gives CASSLWTSGTDTQYF. Drawing the rest from reference TRBV9 and TRBJ2-3, the complete variable domain is DSGVTQTPKHLITATGQRVTLRCSPRSGDLSVYWYQQSLDQGLQFLIQYYNGEERAKGNILERFSAQQFPDLHSELNLSSLELGDSALYFCASSLWTSGTDTQYFGPGTRLTVL.

This clone was counted a few times. V and J are TRBV10-3 and TRBJ2-7; possibly TRBD1 for D (5 bases). The germline CDR1 and CDR2 sequences are ENHRY and SYGVKD. Trimming shortened V by 2 bases and J by 2 bases, and 10 bases separated the two germline ends. The CDR3 runs 14 residues. CDR3 DNA: TGTGCCATCAGTGAGCCTGACAGCCCCTACGAGCAGTACTTC. It codes for CAISEPDSPYEQYF.

The rearrangement joins TRBV7-6 to TRBJ2-5; 7 bases fit TRBD2. The germline gives CDR1 SGHVS, CDR2 FNYEAQ. The J segment lost 3 bases and the V segment lost 3 bases, leaving 4 bases of the junction unmatched. The CDR3 spans 14 residues. DNA for the CDR3: TGTGCCAGCAGCTTGGATCTAGCGGAAGAGACCCAGTACTTC. This gives the protein CASSLDLAEETQYF.

This clone was detected only a few times. The V and J genes are TRBV9 and TRBJ1-6; D is ambiguous. The CDR3 is 13 residues long. CDR1 and CDR2 from the germline V gene are SGDLS and YYNGEE. V was shortened by 3 bases and J by 7 bases, with 8 bases between the two germline ends. CDR3 amino acids: CASSATGNSPLHF. Written as DNA, the CDR3 is TGTGCCAGCAGCGCTACGGGGAATTCACCCCTCCACTTT. The variable domain in full, completed from reference TRBV9 and TRBJ1-6, reads DSGVTQTPKHLITATGQRVTLRCSPRSGDLSVYWYQQSLDQGLQFLIQYYNGEERAKGNILERFSAQQFPDLHSELNLSSLELGDSALYFCASSATGNSPLHFGNGTRLTVT.